The text below deals with one TCR beta chain. What it binds is unknown. This sample was included in a study of cytomegalovirus exposure and HLA in healthy donors. Study results and caveats: Available immune exposure information covered CMV serostatus only. TCR beta sequences reportedly predicted most subjects' HLA-A and HLA-B alleles accurately. In an earlier analysis, in approximately 570 donors, most V segments appeared productive either ~87% or ~30% of the time. A few of the chains that were CMV-associated were confirmed in vitro to be specific for CMV antigens.

V was clipped by 0 bases and J by 5 bases, with 11 bases between them. The CDR3 loop spans 15 amino acids. The germline gives CDR1 SGHRS, CDR2 YFSETQ. Primers: 60 Vbeta forward and 13 Jbeta reverse. The repertoire was sequenced with immunoSEQ multiplex PCR; TCRdb's copy has only in-frame clones and lacks some. This sample's table reports over 100,000 clones. The chain uses TRBV5-1 and TRBJ2-2; D is perhaps TRBD2 (5 bases). The sequenced sample was PBMCs. This receptor was taken from a man younger than 35 in good health and CMV-seronegative. This chain's CDR3 is CASSLGGRETGELFF. Here the CDR3 DNA reads TGCGCCAGCAGCTTGGGAGGGAGAGAAACCGGGGAGCTGTTTTTT.